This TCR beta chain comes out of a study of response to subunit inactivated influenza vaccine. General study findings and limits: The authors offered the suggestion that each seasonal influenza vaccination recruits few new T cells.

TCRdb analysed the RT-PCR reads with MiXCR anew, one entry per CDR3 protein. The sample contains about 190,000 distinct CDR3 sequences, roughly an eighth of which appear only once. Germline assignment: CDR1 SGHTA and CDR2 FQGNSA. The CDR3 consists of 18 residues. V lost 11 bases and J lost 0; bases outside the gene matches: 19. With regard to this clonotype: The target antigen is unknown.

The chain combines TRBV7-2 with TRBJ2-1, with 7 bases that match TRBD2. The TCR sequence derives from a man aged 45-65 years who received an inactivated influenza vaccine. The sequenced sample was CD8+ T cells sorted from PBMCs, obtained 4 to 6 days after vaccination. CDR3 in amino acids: CACCLALSGVSSYNEQFF. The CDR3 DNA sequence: TGTGCCTGCTGTTTAGCGCTCAGCGGGGTGAGCTCCTACAATGAGCAGTTCTTC.